This T cell receptor beta chain comes out of a study of cytomegalovirus exposure and HLA in healthy donors. Separate from the roughly 700-subject first cohort was the roughly 130-subject validation cohort, to which the donors belonged. The trim removed 3 bases at V and 6 bases at J, leaving 5 bases unmatched. The CDR3 sequence is 14 residues long. Germline values: CDR1 GTSNPN, CDR2 SVGIG (reference sequence). Assay used: immunoSEQ multiplex PCR; TCRdb lists only in-frame clones, some missing. The sample holds about 58,000 clones, around nine tenths seen once. The V gene is TRBV30, the J gene TRBJ1-4; 9 nucleotides line up with TRBD1. This TCR came from a young man in good health and CMV-seronegative. Material: PBMCs. The CDR3 nucleotides read TGTGCCTGGAGGGAGGGGACAGGGCATGAAAAACTGTTTTTT. Residues: CAWREGTGHEKLFF.